Listed below are T cell receptor beta chains from one sample, sequenced in a study of PD-L1 blockade in urothelial cancer. Here immunoSEQ multiplex PCR was the method, and the copy in TCRdb shows in-frame clones only, minus some. The sample yields some 71,000 clones, roughly 91% seen once. The sequenced sample was PBMCs, obtained around atezolizumab (anti-PD-L1) treatment. The receptors here all came from a man in his sixties with urothelial cancer. Each CDR3 is given with its conserved first and last residue. Fields, in order: J gene, D gene, clone size, V gene, CDR3 DNA, CDR3 protein. A D gene is named only where the DNA matches it firmly. A row's size may be missing; if present it is once, few, many or a size class.

J: TRBJ2-2
D: NA
size: once
V: TRBV18
DNA: TGTGCCAGCCCACGCCTGGGGGCGCGAGGCACCGGGGAGCTGTTTTTT
CDR3: CASPRLGARGTGELFF

J: TRBJ1-3
D: NA
size: NA
V: TRBV7-9
DNA: TGTGCCAGCAGCTTAGGTACCGGTGGAAACACCATATATTTT
CDR3: CASSLGTGGNTIYF

J: TRBJ1-2
D: TRBD1
size: NA
V: TRBV6-5
DNA: TGTGCCAGCAGTTACCAAAACAGGGGTACTAACTATGGCTACACCTTC
CDR3: CASSYQNRGTNYGYTF

J: TRBJ2-2
D: NA
size: NA
V: TRBV6-5
DNA: TGTGCCAGCAGGCCCGGGACTTACCTTACCGGGGAGCTGTTTTTT
CDR3: CASRPGTYLTGELFF

J: TRBJ2-3
D: TRBD2
size: NA
V: TRBV6-5
DNA: TGTGCCAGCAGTTACTCGCTAGCGGGAGATACGCAGTATTTT
CDR3: CASSYSLAGDTQYF

J: TRBJ2-1
D: TRBD1
size: NA
V: TRBV5-1
DNA: TGCGCCAGCAGCTTGGGGGGACAGGTTTACAATGAGCAGTTCTTC
CDR3: CASSLGGQVYNEQFF

J: TRBJ2-5
D: TRBD2
size: NA
V: TRBV11-2
DNA: TGTGCCAGCAGCTTAGGTGGTCTGACTAGCGGAAAAGAGACCCAGTACTTC
CDR3: CASSLGGLTSGKETQYF

J: TRBJ2-7
D: NA
size: NA
V: TRBV10-2
DNA: TGCGCCAGCAGTGAGTCGGGACCCGGGACATCTTCTATCTACGAGCAGTACTTC
CDR3: CASSESGPGTSSIYEQYF

J: TRBJ1-1
D: TRBD1
size: NA
V: TRBV29-1
DNA: TGCAGCGTTGGCGGACAGGGCAAGGACACTGAAGCTTTCTTT
CDR3: CSVGGQGKDTEAFF

J: TRBJ2-3
D: NA
size: NA
V: TRBV6-1
DNA: TGTGCCAGCAGTCCCCCAATGGATACGCAGTATTTT
CDR3: CASSPPMDTQYF

J: TRBJ2-1
D: TRBD2
size: NA
V: TRBV5-1
DNA: TGCGCCAGCAGCTTAGCCAGCGGGAATAACAATGAGCAGTTCTTC
CDR3: CASSLASGNNNEQFF

J: TRBJ2-5
D: TRBD2
size: NA
V: TRBV7-2
DNA: TGTGCCAGCAGCTTAGGTCTACTAGCGGGCGGCATAGGAGAGACCCAGTACTTC
CDR3: CASSLGLLAGGIGETQYF

J: TRBJ1-5
D: TRBD1
size: NA
V: TRBV2
DNA: TGTGCCAGCAGTCTAGGGACAGCCTCTAATCAGCCCCAGCATTTT
CDR3: CASSLGTASNQPQHF

J: TRBJ2-7
D: TRBD2
size: NA
V: TRBV6-1
DNA: TGTGCCAGCAGTGGGGGGACTAGCGGGCGCACCTACGAGCAGTACTTC
CDR3: CASSGGTSGRTYEQYF

J: TRBJ1-4
D: NA
size: NA
V: TRBV14
DNA: TGTGCCAGCAGCCAAGGGGCAGCCGAAAAACTGTTTTTT
CDR3: CASSQGAAEKLFF

J: TRBJ2-2
D: TRBD1
size: NA
V: TRBV27
DNA: TGTGCCAGCAGTTTATCGGACAGGATTAACACCGGGGAGCTGTTTTTT
CDR3: CASSLSDRINTGELFF

J: TRBJ2-1
D: NA
size: NA
V: TRBV4-1
DNA: TGCGCCAGCAGCCAAGTAAGGCAGCGGGATGAGCAGTTCTTC
CDR3: CASSQVRQRDEQFF

J: TRBJ2-3
D: TRBD1
size: NA
V: TRBV6-1
DNA: TGTGCCAGCAGTGTCCGGGACAGGGCAAGGGATACGCAGTATTTT
CDR3: CASSVRDRARDTQYF

J: TRBJ1-3
D: NA
size: NA
V: TRBV5-5
DNA: TGTGCCAGCAGCCCACTAGACCCCGGCTCTGGAAACACCATATATTTT
CDR3: CASSPLDPGSGNTIYF

J: TRBJ2-4
D: NA
size: NA
V: TRBV2
DNA: TGTGCCAGCAGGGCAACTACCCTAGCCAAAAACATTCAGTACTTC
CDR3: CASRATTLAKNIQYF

J: TRBJ1-2
D: NA
size: once
V: TRBV6-5
DNA: TGTGCCAGCAGTGAACCCGGGGGTAGCTATGGCTACACCTTC
CDR3: CASSEPGGSYGYTF

J: TRBJ2-5
D: TRBD1
size: NA
V: TRBV4-1
DNA: TGCGCCAGCAGCCCGGGGACAGACGTACAAGAGACCCAGTACTTC
CDR3: CASSPGTDVQETQYF

J: TRBJ2-2
D: NA
size: NA
V: TRBV4-3
DNA: TGCGCCAGCAGCCAAGTCAACGGGGAGCTGTTTTTT
CDR3: CASSQVNGELFF

J: TRBJ1-2
D: NA
size: NA
V: TRBV9
DNA: TGTGCCAGCAGCGTAGGCGTCCAGCGCGGTGGCTACACCTTC
CDR3: CASSVGVQRGGYTF

J: TRBJ2-5
D: TRBD1
size: NA
V: TRBV23-1
DNA: TGCGCCAGCAGCCTAGGACAGGGGTGGGAGACCCAGTACTTC
CDR3: CASSLGQGWETQYF

J: TRBJ2-3
D: NA
size: NA
V: TRBV7-9
DNA: TGTGCCAGCAGCTTGGGCGGGTTTGGCACAGATACGCAGTATTTT
CDR3: CASSLGGFGTDTQYF

J: TRBJ2-7
D: NA
size: NA
V: TRBV27
DNA: TGTGCCAGCAGTCCCCTTTACAGCTACGAGCAGTACTTC
CDR3: CASSPLYSYEQYF